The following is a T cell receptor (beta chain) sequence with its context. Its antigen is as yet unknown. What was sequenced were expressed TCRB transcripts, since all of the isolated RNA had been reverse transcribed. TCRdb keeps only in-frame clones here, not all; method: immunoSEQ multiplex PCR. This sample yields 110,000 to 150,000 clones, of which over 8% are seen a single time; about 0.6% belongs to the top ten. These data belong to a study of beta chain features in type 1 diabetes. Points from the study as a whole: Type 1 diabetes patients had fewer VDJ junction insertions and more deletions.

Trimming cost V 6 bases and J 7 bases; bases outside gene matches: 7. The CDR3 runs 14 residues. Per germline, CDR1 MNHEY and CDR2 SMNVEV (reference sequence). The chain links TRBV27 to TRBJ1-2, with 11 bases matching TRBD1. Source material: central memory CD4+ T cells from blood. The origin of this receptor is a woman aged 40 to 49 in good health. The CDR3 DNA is TGTGCCAGCAGCTCGGGACAGGGGGGAAGTGGCTACACCTTC. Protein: CASSSGQGGSGYTF.